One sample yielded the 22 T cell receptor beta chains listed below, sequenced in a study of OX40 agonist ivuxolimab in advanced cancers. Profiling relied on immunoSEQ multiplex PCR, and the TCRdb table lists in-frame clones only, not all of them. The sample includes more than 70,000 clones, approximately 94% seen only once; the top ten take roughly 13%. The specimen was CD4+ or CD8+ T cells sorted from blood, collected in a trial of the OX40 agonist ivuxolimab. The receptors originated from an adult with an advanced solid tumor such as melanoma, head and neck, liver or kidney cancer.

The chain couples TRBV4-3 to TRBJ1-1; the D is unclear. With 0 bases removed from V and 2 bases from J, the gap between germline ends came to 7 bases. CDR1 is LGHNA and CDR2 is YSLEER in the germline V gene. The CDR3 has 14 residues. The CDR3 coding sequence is TGCGCCAGCAGCCAAGATTCCAGCAACACTGAAGCTTTCTTT. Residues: CASSQDSSNTEAFF.

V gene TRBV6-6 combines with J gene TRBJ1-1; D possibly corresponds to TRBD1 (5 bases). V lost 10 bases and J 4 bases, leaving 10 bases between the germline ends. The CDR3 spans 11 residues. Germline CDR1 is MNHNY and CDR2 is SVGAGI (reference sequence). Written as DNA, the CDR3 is TGTGCCACGGGGGTGAGCACTGAAGCTTTCTTT. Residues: CATGVSTEAFF.

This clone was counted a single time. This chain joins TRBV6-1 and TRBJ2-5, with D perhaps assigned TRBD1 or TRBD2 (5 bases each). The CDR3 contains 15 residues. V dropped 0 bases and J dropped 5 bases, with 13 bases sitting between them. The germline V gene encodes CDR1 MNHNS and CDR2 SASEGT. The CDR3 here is CASSEAGTRRETQYF. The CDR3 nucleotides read TGTGCCAGCAGTGAAGCCGGGACGCGCAGGGAGACCCAGTACTTC.

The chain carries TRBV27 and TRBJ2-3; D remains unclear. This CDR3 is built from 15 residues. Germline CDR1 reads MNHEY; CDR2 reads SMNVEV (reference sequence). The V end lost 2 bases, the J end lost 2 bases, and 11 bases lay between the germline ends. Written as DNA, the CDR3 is TGTGCCAGCAGTTTAATCTTAGGGCACACAGATACGCAGTATTTT. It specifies CASSLILGHTDTQYF.

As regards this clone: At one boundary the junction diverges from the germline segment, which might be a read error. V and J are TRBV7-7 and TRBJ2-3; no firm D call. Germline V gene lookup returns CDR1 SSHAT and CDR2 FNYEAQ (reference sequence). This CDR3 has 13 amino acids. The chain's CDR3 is CASSPGFKDTQYF. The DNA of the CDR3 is TGTGCTAGCAGTCCCGGGTTCAAAGATACGCAGTATTTT.

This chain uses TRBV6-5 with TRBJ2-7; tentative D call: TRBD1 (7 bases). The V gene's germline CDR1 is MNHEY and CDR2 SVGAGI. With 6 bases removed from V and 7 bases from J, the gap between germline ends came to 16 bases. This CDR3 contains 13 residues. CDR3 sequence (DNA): TGTGCCAGCAGCCACGACAGGGAGGAAGAGCAGTACTTC. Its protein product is CASSHDREEEQYF.

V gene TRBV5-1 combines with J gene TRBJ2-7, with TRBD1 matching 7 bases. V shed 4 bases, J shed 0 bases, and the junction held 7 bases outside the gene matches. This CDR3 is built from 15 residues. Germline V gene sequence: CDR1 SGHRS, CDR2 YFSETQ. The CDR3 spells CASSHPGQNSYEQYF. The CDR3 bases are TGCGCCAGCAGCCATCCGGGACAGAACTCCTACGAGCAGTACTTC.

The CDR3 here is CASSLPLRTGKDTQYF. The CDR3 nucleotides are TGTGCCAGCAGTTTACCCCTTAGGACAGGGAAAGATACGCAGTATTTT. The V gene is TRBV28, the J gene TRBJ2-3; the match to TRBD1 covers 8 bases. Germline CDR1 reads MDHEN; CDR2 reads SYDVKM. The CDR3 loop spans 16 amino acids. The J segment lost 5 bases and the V segment lost 2 bases, leaving 9 bases of the junction unmatched.

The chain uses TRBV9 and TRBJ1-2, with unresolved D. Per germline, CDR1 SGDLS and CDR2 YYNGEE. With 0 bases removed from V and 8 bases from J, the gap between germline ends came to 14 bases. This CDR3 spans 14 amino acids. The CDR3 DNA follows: TGTGCCAGCAGCGTAGAAGGAGGAAGCGGGGGCTACACCTTC. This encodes CASSVEGGSGGYTF.

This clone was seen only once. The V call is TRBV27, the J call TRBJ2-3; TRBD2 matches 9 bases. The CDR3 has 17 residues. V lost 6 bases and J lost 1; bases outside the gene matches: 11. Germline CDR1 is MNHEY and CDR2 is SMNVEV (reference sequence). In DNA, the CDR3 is TGTGCCAGCAGGCTACATCTAGCGGGGTCTGGCACAGATACGCAGTATTTT. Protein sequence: CASRLHLAGSGTDTQYF.

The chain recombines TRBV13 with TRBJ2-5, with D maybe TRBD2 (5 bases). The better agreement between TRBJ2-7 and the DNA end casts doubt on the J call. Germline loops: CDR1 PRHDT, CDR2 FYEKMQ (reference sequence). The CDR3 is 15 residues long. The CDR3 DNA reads TGTGCCAGCAGCTTAGGCCGGGGTAACTGGTACGAGCAGTACTTC. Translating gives CASSLGRGNWYEQYF.

CDR3 bases: TGCAGCGTTGAAGAAACAGGGGCCTACGAGCAGTACTTC. The encoded protein is CSVEETGAYEQYF. The chain recombines TRBV29-1 with TRBJ2-7; TRBD1 matches at 7 bases. The germline V gene encodes CDR1 SQVTM and CDR2 ANQGSEA. J lost 2 bases, V lost 0 bases, and 1 base had no gene match. CDR3 length equals 13 residues.

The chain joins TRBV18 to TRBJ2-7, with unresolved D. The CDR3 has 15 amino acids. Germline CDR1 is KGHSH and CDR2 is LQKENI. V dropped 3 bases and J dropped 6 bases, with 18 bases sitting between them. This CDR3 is CASSPPGRPVGEQYF. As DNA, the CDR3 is TGTGCCAGCTCACCCCCCGGACGGCCAGTCGGCGAGCAGTACTTC.

The DNA of the CDR3 is TGTGCCACCAGCAGTGGAATAGTGGGACAGGCTATGGATGAGCAGTTCTTC. This sequence encodes CATSSGIVGQAMDEQFF. The chain carries TRBV15 and TRBJ2-1; 8 bases are shared with TRBD1. V dropped 3 bases and J dropped 8; count of bases not matched to a gene: 15. CDR1 is LNHNV and CDR2 is YYDKDF in the germline V gene (reference sequence). The CDR3 runs 17 residues.

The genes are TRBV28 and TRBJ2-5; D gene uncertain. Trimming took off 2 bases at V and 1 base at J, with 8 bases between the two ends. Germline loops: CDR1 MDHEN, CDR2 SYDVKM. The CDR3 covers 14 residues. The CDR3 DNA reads TGTGCCAGCAGTTTAAAGGCGCTCCAAGAGACCCAGTACTTC. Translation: CASSLKALQETQYF.

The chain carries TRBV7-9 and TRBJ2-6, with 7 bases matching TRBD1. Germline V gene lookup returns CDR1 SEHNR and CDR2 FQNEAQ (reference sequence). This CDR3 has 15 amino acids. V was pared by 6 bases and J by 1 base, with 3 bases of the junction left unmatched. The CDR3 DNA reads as TGTGCCAGCAGGCAGACAGGGTCTGGGGCCAACGTCCTGACTTTC. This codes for CASRQTGSGANVLTF.

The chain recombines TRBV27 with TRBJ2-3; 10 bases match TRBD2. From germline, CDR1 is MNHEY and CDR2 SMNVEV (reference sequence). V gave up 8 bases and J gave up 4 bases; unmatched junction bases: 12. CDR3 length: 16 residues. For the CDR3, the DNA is TGTGCCAGCCAGCTCGAGGGGACTAGCGACGCAGATACGCAGTATTTT. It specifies CASQLEGTSDADTQYF.

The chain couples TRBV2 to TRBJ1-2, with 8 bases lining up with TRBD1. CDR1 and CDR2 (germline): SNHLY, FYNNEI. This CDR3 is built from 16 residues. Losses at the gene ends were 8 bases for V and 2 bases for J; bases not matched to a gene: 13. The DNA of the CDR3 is TGTGCCAGCGGAGACAGGGGAGGAAAGTTCAACTATGGCTACACCTTC. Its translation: CASGDRGGKFNYGYTF.

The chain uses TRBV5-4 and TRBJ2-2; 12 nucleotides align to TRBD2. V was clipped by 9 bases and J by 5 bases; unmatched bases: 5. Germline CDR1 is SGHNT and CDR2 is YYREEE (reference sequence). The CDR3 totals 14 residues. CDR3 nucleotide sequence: TGTGCCACCGAGGGGACTAGCGGGACCGGGGAGCTGTTTTTT. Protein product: CATEGTSGTGELFF.

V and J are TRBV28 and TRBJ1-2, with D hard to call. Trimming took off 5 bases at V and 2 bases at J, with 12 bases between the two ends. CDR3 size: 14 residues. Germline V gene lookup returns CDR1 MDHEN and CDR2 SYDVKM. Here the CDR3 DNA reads TGTGCCAGCAGTCCGGGCCCCTTCAACTATGGCTACACCTTC. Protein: CASSPGPFNYGYTF.

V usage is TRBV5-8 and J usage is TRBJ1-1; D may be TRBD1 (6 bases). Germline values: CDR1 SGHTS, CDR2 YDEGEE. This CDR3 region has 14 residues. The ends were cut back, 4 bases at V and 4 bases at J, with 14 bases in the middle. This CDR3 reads CASSPGGLPTEAFF. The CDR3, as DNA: TGTGCCAGCAGCCCTGGGGGGCTTCCCACTGAAGCTTTCTTT.

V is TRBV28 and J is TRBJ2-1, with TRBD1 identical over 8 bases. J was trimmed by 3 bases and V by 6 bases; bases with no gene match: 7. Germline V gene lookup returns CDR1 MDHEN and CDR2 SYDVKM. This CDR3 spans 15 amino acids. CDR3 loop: CASSPGQEYYNEQFF. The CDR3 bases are TGTGCCAGCAGCCCGGGACAGGAGTACTACAATGAGCAGTTCTTC. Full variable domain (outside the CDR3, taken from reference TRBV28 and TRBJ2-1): DVKVTQSSRYLVKRTGEKVFLECVQDMDHENMFWYRQDPGLGLRLIYFSYDVKMKEKGDIPEGYSVSREKKERFSLILESASTNQTSMYLCASSPGQEYYNEQFFGPGTRLTVL.